This note documents a single TCR beta chain sequence. Antigen specificity is unknown. The CDR3 is 16 amino acids. CDR1 and CDR2 (germline): MNHNY, SVGAGI (reference sequence). The V gene end was trimmed by 2 bases and the J gene end by 1 base; junction bases not matched to a gene: 3. Treatment indicated: around 19 received Ad26.COV2.S at low or high dose, single or two shots; several received placebo; per-sample allocation not given. Material that was analyzed had been drawn on day 63 after the first vaccine or placebo injection. This entry belongs to a study of Ad26.COV2.S vaccination and SARS-CoV-2 variants. Study-wide context: Once or twice, 56 days apart, Ad26.COV2.S was delivered intramuscularly. Study-level points and caveats: Placebo and vaccine recipients had non-spike TCR breadth that was similar. People who got the vaccine had more spike-specific TCR breadth than people who got placebo.

TCRdb's copy holds only in-frame clones and misses some; the assay was immunoSEQ multiplex PCR. The table has some 330,000 clones, roughly 90% seen once. This rearrangement joins TRBV6-6 to TRBJ2-5; 11 nucleotides line up with TRBD2. The clonotype comes from a person between 18 and 65 years old who received the Ad26.COV2.S COVID-19 vaccine or a placebo. The material was peripheral blood, obtained in a trial of Ad26.COV2.S vaccine versus placebo. The chain's CDR3 is CASSYGTSGGQETQYF. CDR3 in DNA: TGTGCCAGCAGTTACGGCACTAGCGGGGGCCAAGAGACCCAGTACTTC.